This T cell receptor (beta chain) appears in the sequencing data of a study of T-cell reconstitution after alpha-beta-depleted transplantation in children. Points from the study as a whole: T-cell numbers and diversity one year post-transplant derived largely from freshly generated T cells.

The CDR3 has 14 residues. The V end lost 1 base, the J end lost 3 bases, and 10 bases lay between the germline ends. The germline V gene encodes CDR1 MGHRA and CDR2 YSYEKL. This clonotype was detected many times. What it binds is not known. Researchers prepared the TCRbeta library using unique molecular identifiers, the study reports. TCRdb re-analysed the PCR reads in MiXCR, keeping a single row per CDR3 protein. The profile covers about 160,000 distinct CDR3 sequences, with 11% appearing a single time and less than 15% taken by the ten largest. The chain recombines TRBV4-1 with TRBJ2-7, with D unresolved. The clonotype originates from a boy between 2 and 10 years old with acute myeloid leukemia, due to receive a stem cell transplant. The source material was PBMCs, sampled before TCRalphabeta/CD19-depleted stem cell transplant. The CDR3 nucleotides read TGCGCCAGCAGCCAAGTTGGCAGAGTCTACGAGCAGTACTTC. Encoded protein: CASSQVGRVYEQYF.